This TCR beta chain derives from a study of OX40 agonist ivuxolimab in advanced cancers. Profiled with immunoSEQ multiplex PCR; TCRdb holds only in-frame clones, not every one. The sample carries about 35,000 clones, around 83% recorded once. Germline-derived CDR1 and CDR2 are SQVTM and ANQGSEA. CDR3 length: 14 residues. Trimming at V came to 6 bases and at J to 7 bases, leaving 10 bases not matched to a gene. The rearrangement uses TRBV29-1 and TRBJ2-1; the match to TRBD2 covers 9 bases. The source of this sequence is an adult with an advanced solid tumor such as melanoma, head and neck, liver or kidney cancer. The sample was CD4+ or CD8+ T cells sorted from blood, taken in a trial of the OX40 agonist ivuxolimab. The CDR3 DNA reads TGCAGCGTGGCCGGCAGCGGGAGGTTGAATGAGCAGTTCTTC. Amino acid sequence: CSVAGSGRLNEQFF.